The present entry profiles one T cell receptor (beta chain) with its context. The sample belongs to a study of blood T cell repertoires in COVID-19. Using immunoSEQ multiplex PCR, the repertoire was profiled, and TCRdb retains in-frame clones only, with some absent. The profile shows about 190,000 clones, over 75% of them singletons. The V end was cut by 1 base, the J end by 5 bases, with 12 bases between. The CDR3 is made up of 14 amino acids. Germline CDR1 and CDR2: LGHDT and YNNKEL (reference sequence). This TCR was recovered from a woman aged 45 to 65 with acute or convalescent COVID-19. The chain is built from TRBV3-1 (or the pseudogene TRBV3-2) and TRBJ2-7; D unclear. Sequenced input: peripheral blood. CDR3 sequence reads: CASSQGGRQNEQYF. The CDR3 DNA sequence: TGTGCCAGCAGCCAAGGTGGCAGGCAGAACGAGCAGTACTTC.